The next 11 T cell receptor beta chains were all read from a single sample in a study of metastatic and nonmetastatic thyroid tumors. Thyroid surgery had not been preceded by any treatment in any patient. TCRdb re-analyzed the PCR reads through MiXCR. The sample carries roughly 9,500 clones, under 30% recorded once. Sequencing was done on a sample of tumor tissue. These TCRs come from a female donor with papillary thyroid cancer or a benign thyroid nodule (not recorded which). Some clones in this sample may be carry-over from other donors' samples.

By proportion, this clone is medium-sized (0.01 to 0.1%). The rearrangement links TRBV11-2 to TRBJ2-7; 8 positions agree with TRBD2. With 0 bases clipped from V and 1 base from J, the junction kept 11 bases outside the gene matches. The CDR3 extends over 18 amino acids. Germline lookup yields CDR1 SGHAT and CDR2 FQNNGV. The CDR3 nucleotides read TGTGCCAGCAGCTTAGAAGGGGGGAGCGGGAGTGGTTCCTACGAGCAGTACTTC. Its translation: CASSLEGGSGSGSYEQYF.

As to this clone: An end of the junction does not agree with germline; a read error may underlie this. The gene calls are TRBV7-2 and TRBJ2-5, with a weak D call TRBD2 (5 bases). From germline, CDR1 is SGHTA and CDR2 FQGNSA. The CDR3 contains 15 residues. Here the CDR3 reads CASSLSVQSWETRYF. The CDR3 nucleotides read TGTGCCAGCAGCTTATCCGTCCAGTCATGGGAGACCCGGTACTTC.

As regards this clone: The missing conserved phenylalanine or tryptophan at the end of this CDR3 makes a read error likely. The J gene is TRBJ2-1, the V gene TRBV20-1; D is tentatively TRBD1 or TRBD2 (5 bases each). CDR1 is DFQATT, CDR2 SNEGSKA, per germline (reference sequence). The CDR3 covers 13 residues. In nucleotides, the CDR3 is TGCAGTTCTAGTGGGGGCTCCTACAATGAGCAGTTCCTC. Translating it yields CSSSGGSYNEQFL.

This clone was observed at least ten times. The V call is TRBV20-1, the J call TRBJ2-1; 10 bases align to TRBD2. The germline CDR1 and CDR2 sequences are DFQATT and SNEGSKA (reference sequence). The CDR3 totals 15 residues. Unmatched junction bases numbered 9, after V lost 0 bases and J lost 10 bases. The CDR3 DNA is TGCAGTGCTAGAGAGTCCGCTAGCGGGAGATCCGAGCAGTTCTTC. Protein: CSARESASGRSEQFF.

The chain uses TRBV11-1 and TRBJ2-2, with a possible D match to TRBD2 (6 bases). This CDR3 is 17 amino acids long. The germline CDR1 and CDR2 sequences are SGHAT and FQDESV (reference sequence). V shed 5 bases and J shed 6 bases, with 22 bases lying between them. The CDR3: CASSPPGLSLGAGELFF. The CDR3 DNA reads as TGTGCCAGCAGCCCCCCCGGACTATCGCTGGGCGCCGGGGAGCTGTTTTTT.

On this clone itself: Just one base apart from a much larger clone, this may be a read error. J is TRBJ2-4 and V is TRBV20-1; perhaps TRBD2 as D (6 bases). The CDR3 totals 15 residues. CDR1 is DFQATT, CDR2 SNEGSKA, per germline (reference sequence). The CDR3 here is CSAMTDQLAKNIKYF. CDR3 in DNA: TGCAGTGCAATGACAGACCAACTAGCCAAAAACATTAAGTACTTC.

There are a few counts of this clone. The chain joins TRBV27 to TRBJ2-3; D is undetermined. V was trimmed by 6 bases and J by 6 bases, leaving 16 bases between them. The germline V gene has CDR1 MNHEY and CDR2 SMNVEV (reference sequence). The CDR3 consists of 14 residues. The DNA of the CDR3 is TGTGCCAGCAGACTCCTCTCCATCACGGATACGCAGTATTTT. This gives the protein CASRLLSITDTQYF.

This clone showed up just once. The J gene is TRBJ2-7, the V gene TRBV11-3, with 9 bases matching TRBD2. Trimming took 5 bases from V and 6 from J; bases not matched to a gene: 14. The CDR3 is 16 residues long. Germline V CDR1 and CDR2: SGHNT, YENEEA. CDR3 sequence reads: CASSTGKGSGRREQYF. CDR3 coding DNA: TGTGCCAGCAGCACCGGTAAGGGTAGCGGGAGACGCGAGCAGTACTTC.

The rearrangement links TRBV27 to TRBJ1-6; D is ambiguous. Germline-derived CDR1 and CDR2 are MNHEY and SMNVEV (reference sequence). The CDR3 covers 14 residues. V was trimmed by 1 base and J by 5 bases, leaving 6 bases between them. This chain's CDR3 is CASSLWENNSPLHF. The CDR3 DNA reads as TGTGCCAGCAGTTTATGGGAAAATAATTCACCCCTCCACTTT.

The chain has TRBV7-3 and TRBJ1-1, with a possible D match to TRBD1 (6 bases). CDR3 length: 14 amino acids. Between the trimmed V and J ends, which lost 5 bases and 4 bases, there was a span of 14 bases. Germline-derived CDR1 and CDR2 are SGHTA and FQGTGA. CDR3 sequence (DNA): TGTGCCAGCAGCCCTATCGGGGGGGCCACTGAAGCTTTCTTT. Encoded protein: CASSPIGGATEAFF.

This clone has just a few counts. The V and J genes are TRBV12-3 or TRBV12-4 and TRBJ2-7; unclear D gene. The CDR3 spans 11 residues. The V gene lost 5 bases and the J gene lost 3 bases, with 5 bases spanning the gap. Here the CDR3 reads CASSINYEQYF. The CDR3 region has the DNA TGTGCCAGCAGTATAAACTACGAGCAGTACTTC.